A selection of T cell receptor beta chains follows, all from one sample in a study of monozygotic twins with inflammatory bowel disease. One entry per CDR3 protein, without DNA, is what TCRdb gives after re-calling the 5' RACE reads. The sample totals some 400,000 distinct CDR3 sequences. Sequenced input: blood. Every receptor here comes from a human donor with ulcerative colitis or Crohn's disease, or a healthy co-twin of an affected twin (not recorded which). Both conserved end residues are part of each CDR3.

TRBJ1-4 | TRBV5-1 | CASRYDSNEKLFF
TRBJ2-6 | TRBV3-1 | CASSGGAGANVLTF
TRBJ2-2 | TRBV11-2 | CASIREISANTGELFF
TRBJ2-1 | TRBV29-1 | CSAVPRPYNEQFF
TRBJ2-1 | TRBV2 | CASSAGAPRSNEQFF
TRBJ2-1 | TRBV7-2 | CASSLAWDRYNEQFF
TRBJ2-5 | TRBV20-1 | CSARSRTGVETQYF
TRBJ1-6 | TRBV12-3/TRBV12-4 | CATQRTGRNSPLHF
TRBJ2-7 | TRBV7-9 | CASSLEGARSYEQYF
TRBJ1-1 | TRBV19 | CASSPHGTANTEAFF
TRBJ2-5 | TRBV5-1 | CASSPSRGEETQYF
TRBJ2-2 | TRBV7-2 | CASSPGLAGRTGELFF
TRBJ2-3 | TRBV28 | CASSPQITGVGDTQYF
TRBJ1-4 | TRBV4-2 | CASSQTSSGQGEKLFF
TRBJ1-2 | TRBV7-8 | CASSLSTGYGYTF
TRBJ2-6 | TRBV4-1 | CASSQARVSGANVLTF
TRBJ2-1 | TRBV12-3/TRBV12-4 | CASSIMDEQFF
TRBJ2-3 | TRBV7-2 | CASSFRTDTQYF
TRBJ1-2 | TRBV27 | CASSSTAARGAGGYTF
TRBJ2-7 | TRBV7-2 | CASSLVISGRAEQYF
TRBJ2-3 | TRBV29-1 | CSVLGTSGGASDTQYF
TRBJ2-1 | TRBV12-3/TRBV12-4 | CASNLLGGNEQFF
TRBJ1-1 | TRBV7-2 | CASSLAPNTEALF
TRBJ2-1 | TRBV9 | CASSVDSSSWDEQFF
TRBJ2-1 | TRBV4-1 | CASSQEEGAPYNEQFF
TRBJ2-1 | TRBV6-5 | CASSYSPLDGIYNEQFF
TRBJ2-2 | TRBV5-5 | CASSLEGMNTGELFF
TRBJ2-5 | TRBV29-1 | CSTTGFPSKETQYF
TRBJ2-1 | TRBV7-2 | CASSQVGVPSYNEQFF
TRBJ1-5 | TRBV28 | CASTRQENSNQPQHF
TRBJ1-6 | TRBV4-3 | CASSRSGTGGFSYNSPLHF
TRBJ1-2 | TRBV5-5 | CASSLGLSLSYGYTF
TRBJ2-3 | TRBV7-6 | CASSLATSPSTDTQYF
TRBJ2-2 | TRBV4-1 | CASSLSRQGNTGELFF
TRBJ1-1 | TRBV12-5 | CASGPNTGNPFF
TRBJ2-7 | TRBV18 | CASSLSRDRGYEQYF
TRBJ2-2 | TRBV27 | CASSTRGGGVNTGELFF
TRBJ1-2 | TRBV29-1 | CSVTGSSYGYTF
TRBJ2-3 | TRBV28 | CASSPPGLASTDTQYF
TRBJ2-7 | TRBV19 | CASSMAGRPTSYEQYF
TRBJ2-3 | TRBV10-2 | CASGGETSTDTQYF
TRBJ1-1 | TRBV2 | CASGGGRNTEAFF
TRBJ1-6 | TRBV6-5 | CASSYDGDIWGSPLHF
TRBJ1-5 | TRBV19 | CASSASIGTGASNQPQHF
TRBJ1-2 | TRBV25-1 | CASSEGGGLRGYTF
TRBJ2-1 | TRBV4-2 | CASSGDSGGAGEQFF
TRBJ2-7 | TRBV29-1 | CSVESTGTGSYEQYF
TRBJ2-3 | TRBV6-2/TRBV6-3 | CASRTIYGEAGAPPDTQYF
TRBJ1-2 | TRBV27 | CASSLSRINYGYTF
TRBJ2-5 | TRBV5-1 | CASSGQAETQYF